The 28 T cell receptor beta chains listed next were all sequenced from one sample in a study of shared clonotypes between healthy human individuals. Assay used: immunoSEQ multiplex PCR; TCRdb lists only in-frame clones, some missing. The table has millions of clones, 85% to 95% seen once. The sample consisted of naive CD4+ T cells sorted from blood. The subset denotes: CD45RA+ positively selected. Receptors were obtained from a man aged 18 to 29 in good health.

This chain uses TRBV28 with TRBJ1-6; TRBD1 might be the D (6 bases). Germline loops: CDR1 MDHEN, CDR2 SYDVKM. The CDR3 runs to 14 residues. Trimming removed 5 bases from V and 7 bases from J, with 12 bases in between. The CDR3 sequence: CASSVRTVNSPLHF. DNA of the CDR3: TGTGCCAGCAGTGTTAGGACAGTCAATTCACCCCTCCACTTT. Full variable domain (rest looked up from reference TRBV28 and TRBJ1-6): DVKVTQSSRYLVKRTGEKVFLECVQDMDHENMFWYRQDPGLGLRLIYFSYDVKMKEKGDIPEGYSVSREKKERFSLILESASTNQTSMYLCASSVRTVNSPLHFGNGTRLTVT.

Details on this clone: One junction end does not reproduce the germline sequence, and a read error may be involved. The chain uses TRBV2 and TRBJ1-4, with D hard to call. The length of the CDR3 is 15 residues. In germline, CDR1 is SNHLY, CDR2 FYNNEI. As DNA, the CDR3 is TGTGCCAGCCGATATAGGATTGCAACTAGTGAAAAACTGTTTTTT. Its translation: CASRYRIATSEKLFF.

The chain joins TRBV7-9 to TRBJ2-3, with D uncertain. The CDR3 runs 15 residues. Germline V lookup: CDR1 SEHNR, CDR2 FQNEAQ (reference sequence). Trimming stripped 4 bases from V and 0 bases from J, with 11 bases between. The CDR3 DNA is TGTGCCAGCAGCTCGACCTTCCAAAGCACAGATACGCAGTATTTT. This sequence encodes CASSSTFQSTDTQYF.

The chain carries TRBV2 and TRBJ2-3; TRBD2 is a possible D gene (5 bases). Trimming shortened V by 4 bases and J by 3 bases, and 14 bases separated the two germline ends. This CDR3 has 15 amino acids. Germline V gene data show CDR1 as SNHLY and CDR2 as FYNNEI. The CDR3 nucleotides are TGTGCCAGCAGTGGGGCTAGCCGGTGGACAGATACGCAGTATTTT. Its translation: CASSGASRWTDTQYF.

The rearrangement links TRBV5-1 to TRBJ2-7; D is perhaps TRBD2 (7 bases). The germline gives CDR1 SGHRS, CDR2 YFSETQ. The CDR3 has 15 amino acids. Trimming took off 3 bases at V and 3 bases at J, with 16 bases between the two ends. In DNA, the CDR3 is TGCGCCAGCAGCTCCGAGGGGGGGCTAGTCTACGAGCAGTACTTC. Its translation is CASSSEGGLVYEQYF.

The chain is built from TRBV2 and TRBJ2-3, with 11 bases lining up with TRBD2. Per germline, CDR1 SNHLY and CDR2 FYNNEI. The CDR3 runs 16 residues. V was clipped by 8 bases and J by 5 bases; unmatched bases: 12. The CDR3: CASSIEVGLAVDTQYF. DNA for the CDR3: TGTGCCAGCTCAATCGAAGTGGGACTAGCGGTAGATACGCAGTATTTT.

The rearrangement links TRBV10-3 to TRBJ1-1; 7 nucleotides match TRBD1. CDR3 length: 14 amino acids. Germline V gene lookup returns CDR1 ENHRY and CDR2 SYGVKD. The V gene end was trimmed by 3 bases and the J gene end by 7 bases; junction bases not matched to a gene: 8. This CDR3 is CAISDPTGSLEAFF. In DNA form, the CDR3 reads TGTGCCATCAGTGACCCGACAGGGAGCCTTGAAGCTTTCTTT.

The chain joins TRBV6-1 to TRBJ2-7; 7 nucleotides agree with TRBD1. The CDR3 covers 14 residues. Germline lookup yields CDR1 MNHNS and CDR2 SASEGT. V lost 7 bases, J lost 3 bases, and 9 bases stayed unmatched. Here the CDR3 DNA reads TGTGCCAGCATGGGGACAGCGTCGCGCTACGAGCAGTACTTC. Protein: CASMGTASRYEQYF.

The chain has TRBV19 and TRBJ2-3; TRBD1 is a possible D gene (5 bases). V gave up 5 bases and J gave up 2 bases, with 14 bases separating them. CDR1 and CDR2 from the germline V gene are LNHDA and SQIVND (reference sequence). CDR3 length equals 15 residues. CDR3 in DNA: TGTGCCAGTAGTGTGACAGCGAGGCCCACAGATACGCAGTATTTT. It encodes CASSVTARPTDTQYF.

Of note for this clone: This sample also contains other DNA sequences that code for the same CDR3. The gene calls are TRBV18 and TRBJ2-3; D is ambiguous. Germline CDR1 KGHSH, CDR2 LQKENI. Trimming removed 1 base from V and 0 bases from J, with 5 bases in between. CDR3 length equals 14 residues. CDR3 in amino acids: CASSPLGSTDTQYF. In nucleotides, the CDR3 is TGTGCCAGCTCACCACTCGGGAGCACAGATACGCAGTATTTT.

The V and J genes are TRBV5-4 and TRBJ2-3; D may be TRBD2 (6 bases). Germline values: CDR1 SGHNT, CDR2 YYREEE (reference sequence). This CDR3 has 14 amino acids. V was shortened by 4 bases and J by 6 bases, with 15 bases between the two germline ends. The DNA for the CDR3 is TGTGCCAGCAGCCGAGGTCAGAGCGGGGATACGCAGTATTTT. Translation: CASSRGQSGDTQYF.

The chain uses TRBV7-9 and TRBJ1-1; the D is unclear. From germline, CDR1 is SEHNR and CDR2 FQNEAQ (reference sequence). CDR3 length: 14 amino acids. V gave up 4 bases and J gave up 1 base, with 10 bases separating them. CDR3 in DNA: TGTGCCAGCAGCTATGGGAGCCCGAACACTGAAGCTTTCTTT. Protein sequence: CASSYGSPNTEAFF.

J is TRBJ2-7 and V is TRBV23-1; 8 bases are shared with TRBD1. TRBV23-1 is filed as an ORF, its function uncertain. The trim removed 7 bases at V and 3 bases at J, leaving 17 bases unmatched. The CDR3 runs 17 residues. CDR3 sequence: CASIPGQEKKPYYEQYF. The CDR3 DNA reads as TGCGCCAGCATCCCGGGACAGGAAAAAAAACCCTACTACGAGCAGTACTTC.

The gene calls are TRBV7-2 and TRBJ1-2; D is unclear. This CDR3 has 15 amino acids. Germline values: CDR1 SGHTA, CDR2 FQGNSA. Trimming removed 0 bases at V and 5 bases at J, with 13 bases between. The CDR3 DNA sequence: TGTGCCAGCAGCTTAGCTGGGAGCGGAGGATATGGCTACACCTTC. It specifies CASSLAGSGGYGYTF.

V gene TRBV7-8 combines with J gene TRBJ2-2; 8 positions match TRBD1. The germline V gene encodes CDR1 SGHVS and CDR2 FQNEAQ. There are 13 residues in the CDR3. V lost 5 bases to trimming and J lost 5 bases; unmatched junction nucleotides: 1. CDR3 DNA sequence: TGTGCCAGCAGCAACAGGGGGACCGGGGAGCTGTTTTTT. It specifies CASSNRGTGELFF.

The V call is TRBV10-2, the J call TRBJ2-5; 10 nucleotides agree with TRBD2. Germline CDR1 and CDR2: WSHSY and SAAADI. The CDR3 has 12 amino acids. Unmatched junction bases numbered 1, after V lost 3 bases and J lost 9 bases. As DNA, the CDR3 is TGCGCCAGCAGTGAAAGCGGGGGGGCCCAGTACTTC. It codes for CASSESGGAQYF.

The V call is TRBV4-1, the J call TRBJ2-4, with TRBD2 matching 14 bases. The CDR3 spans 17 residues. Germline V gives CDR1 MGHRA, CDR2 YSYEKL. The junction had 10 bases not matched to a gene; V was cut back by 4 bases and J by 8 bases. This CDR3 is CASSPPGTSGSSHIQYF. CDR3 coding DNA: TGCGCCAGCAGCCCACCTGGGACTAGCGGGAGTAGTCACATTCAGTACTTC.

The chain recombines TRBV10-2 with TRBJ1-6; D not resolved. This CDR3 contains 14 residues. The germline V gene encodes CDR1 WSHSY and CDR2 SAAADI. V shed 8 bases and J shed 9 bases, with 17 bases lying between them. The CDR3 spells CASGEKVNISPLHF. CDR3 bases: TGCGCCAGCGGGGAAAAGGTCAATATTTCACCCCTCCACTTT.

The rearrangement uses TRBV2 and TRBJ2-7, with no clear D. The CDR3 spans 14 residues. The V gene's germline CDR1 is SNHLY and CDR2 FYNNEI. V lost 8 bases and J 7 bases, leaving 21 bases between the germline ends. CDR3 residues: CASAPERALGEQYF. In nucleotides, the CDR3 is TGTGCCAGCGCTCCTGAAAGAGCTCTGGGAGAGCAGTACTTC.

In the case of this clone: This sample includes further DNA sequences coding for the same CDR3. This rearrangement joins TRBV19 to TRBJ1-5; D might be TRBD1 (5 bases). This CDR3 comprises 15 residues. Trimming cost V 3 bases and J 0 bases, with 9 bases left between them. Germline V lookup: CDR1 LNHDA, CDR2 SQIVND (reference sequence). The CDR3 nucleotides are TGTGCCAGTAGTATTGAAGGGGTTAGCAATCAGCCCCAGCATTTT. Residues: CASSIEGVSNQPQHF.

The genes are TRBV7-2 and TRBJ1-2, with D possibly TRBD1 on 5 matching bases. V was cut by 4 bases and J by 8 bases, with 11 bases left in between. Germline CDR1 SGHTA, CDR2 FQGNSA. The CDR3 extends over 12 amino acids. The CDR3 loop is CASSSGTPGYTF. CDR3 DNA: TGTGCCAGCAGCTCCGGGACGCCCGGCTACACCTTC.

This chain joins TRBV11-1 and TRBJ1-5; perhaps TRBD1 as D (6 bases). The V end lost 6 bases, the J end lost 4 bases, and 10 bases lay between the germline ends. There are 13 residues in the CDR3. Per the germline V gene, CDR1 is SGHAT and CDR2 is FQDESV (reference sequence). The CDR3 here is CASSITGNQPQHF. CDR3 sequence (DNA): TGTGCCAGCAGTATAACAGGGAATCAGCCCCAGCATTTT.

This rearrangement joins TRBV29-1 to TRBJ1-2, with D possibly matching TRBD1 (5 bases). Per germline, CDR1 SQVTM and CDR2 ANQGSEA. This CDR3 region has 13 residues. CDR3 sequence reads: CTMIWGRVDGYTF. DNA of the CDR3: TGCACCATGATTTGGGGCAGGGTAGATGGCTACACCTTC.

This CDR3 reads CASGLVWRTEAFF. Written as DNA, the CDR3 is TGTGCTAGTGGTTTGGTATGGAGGACTGAAGCTTTCTTT. This chain joins TRBV12-5 and TRBJ1-1; D remains unclear. V was pared by 0 bases and J by 5 bases, with 7 bases between. This CDR3 region has 13 residues. CDR1 is LGHNT and CDR2 is FRNRAP in the germline V gene. The complete variable domain, with remaining parts taken from reference TRBV12-5 and TRBJ1-1, reads DARVTQTPRHKVTEMGQEVTMRCQPILGHNTVFWYRQTMMQGLELLAYFRNRAPLDDSGMPKDRFSAEMPDATLATLKIQPSEPRDSAVYFCASGLVWRTEAFFGQGTRLTVV.

The chain recombines TRBV4-3 with TRBJ1-3; D possibly corresponds to TRBD1 (6 bases). CDR1 is LGHNA and CDR2 is YSLEER in the germline V gene. The CDR3 spans 15 residues. The germline V and J ends were trimmed by 0 bases and 2 bases, with 8 bases remaining between them. This chain's CDR3 is CASSQEGGPGNTIYF. CDR3 DNA: TGCGCCAGCAGCCAAGAGGGGGGGCCTGGAAACACCATATATTTT.

The chain combines TRBV4-1 with TRBJ1-5; no clear D. The germline V and J ends were trimmed by 0 bases and 1 base, with 10 bases remaining between them. The CDR3 runs to 16 residues. The germline V gene has CDR1 MGHRA and CDR2 YSYEKL. CDR3 DNA sequence: TGCGCCAGCAGCCAAGAAACGAGCCGGAGCAATCAGCCCCAGCATTTT. Translating gives CASSQETSRSNQPQHF.

In its sample, this clone was seen once. CDR3 sequence (DNA): TGCGCCAGCAGCTCTAGACAGGGAAAAGATGAAAAACTGTTTTTT. This encodes CASSSRQGKDEKLFF. V gene TRBV5-1 combines with J gene TRBJ1-4; 7 bases are a match to TRBD1. Germline-derived CDR1 and CDR2 are SGHRS and YFSETQ. This CDR3 contains 15 residues. J lost 6 bases, V lost 3 bases, and 8 bases had no gene match.

The chain links TRBV4-2 to TRBJ2-1; 9 nucleotides agree with TRBD1. The CDR3 has 15 amino acids. V trimming: 1 base; J trimming: 3 bases; junction bases outside the gene matches: 1. From germline, CDR1 is LGHNA and CDR2 YNFKEQ. The CDR3 reads CASSQGTGVYNEQFF. CDR3 sequence (DNA): TGTGCCAGCAGCCAAGGGACAGGGGTCTACAATGAGCAGTTCTTC.